This T cell receptor (beta chain) was identified during a study of T cell responses to AZD1222 COVID-19 vaccine. The study's findings and limits: Most donors were white British, females outnumbered males, and clonal diversity was possibly underestimated. No day 14 peak samples; only post-peak repertoires were characterized.

From germline, CDR1 is LNHDA and CDR2 SQIVND (reference sequence). V shed 5 bases and J 1 base; nucleotides not matched to a gene: 11. This CDR3 has 17 residues. About this clone itself: Its specificity is not known.

Clones were sequenced by immunoSEQ multiplex PCR, and TCRdb holds only the in-frame ones, with some missing. The profile shows about 78,000 clones, about nine tenths of them singletons. The clonotype was recovered from an adult in good health. The V and J genes are TRBV19 and TRBJ2-1; TRBD2 aligns across 7 bases. The sample in question was peripheral blood, obtained on day 0 of AZD1222 vaccination. The CDR3 coding sequence is TGTGCCAGTAGTCGCTCGGGGCTAGCGGTTTCCTACAATGAGCAGTTCTTC. This gives the protein CASSRSGLAVSYNEQFF.